The entry that follows covers one T cell receptor (beta chain) sequence. Looked up from germline, CDR1 is MDHEN and CDR2 is SYDVKM. The CDR3 spans 14 residues. Trimming took off 7 bases at V and 5 bases at J, with 15 bases between the two ends. This sample stems from a study of blood T cell repertoires in COVID-19. Study details: PBMCs, B-cell-depleted T cells, or T cells were the source of the cDNA or gDNA that made up the material.

Generated by immunoSEQ multiplex PCR, the TCRdb table keeps only in-frame clones and is missing some. This sample has about 350,000 clones, with 85% to 90% found just once. This receptor was identified in a woman in her thirties who had been exposed to COVID-19. The chain couples TRBV28 to TRBJ2-1; D gene ambiguous. The sample was PBMCs or T cells enriched from blood (not recorded which). The CDR3 region is CASKAEEANNEQFF. The CDR3 region has the DNA TGTGCCAGCAAGGCAGAGGAAGCCAACAATGAGCAGTTCTTC.